The 2 T cell receptor beta chains reported below all come from one sample, sequenced in a study of early T cells in non-severe SARS-CoV-2 infection. Via MiXCR, TCRdb re-called the 5' RACE reads, giving one row per CDR3 protein. The table lists more than 15,000 distinct CDR3 sequences, less than 6.5% of them singletons, with approximately 7% in the top ten. The specimen comprised whole blood, sampled at baseline. Receptors were obtained from an adult who was a healthcare worker with PCR-confirmed SARS-CoV-2 infection or an uninfected control (not recorded which).

This clonotype is labeled medium-sized (0.01 to 0.1%). The chain is built from TRBV6-6 and TRBJ1-1, with D hard to call. CDR1 is MNHNY and CDR2 is SVGAGI in the germline V gene (reference sequence). The CDR3 runs to 16 residues. V was shortened by 4 bases and J by 11 bases, with 26 bases between the two germline ends. CDR3 residues: CASSSFVRRTSQAAFF. For the CDR3, the DNA is TGTGCCAGCAGTTCCTTCGTGAGGCGGACTTCCCAAGCGGCTTTCTTT.

The sample holds many counts of this clonotype. The chain joins TRBV19 to TRBJ1-6, with TRBD1 matching 10 bases. The J segment lost 14 bases and the V segment lost 3 bases, leaving 7 bases of the junction unmatched. Germline-derived CDR1 and CDR2 are LNHDA and SQIVND (reference sequence). The CDR3 is 14 residues long. CDR3 loop: CASSMTGGEKSLHF. The CDR3 nucleotides are TGTGCCAGTAGTATGACAGGGGGCGAAAAATCCCTCCACTTT. The complete variable domain, with remaining parts taken from reference TRBV19 and TRBJ1-6, reads DGGITQSPKYLFRKEGQNVTLSCEQNLNHDAMYWYRQDPGQGLRLIYYSQIVNDFQKGDIAEGYSVSREKKESFPLTVTSAQKNPTAFYLCASSMTGGEKSLHFGNGTRLTVT.